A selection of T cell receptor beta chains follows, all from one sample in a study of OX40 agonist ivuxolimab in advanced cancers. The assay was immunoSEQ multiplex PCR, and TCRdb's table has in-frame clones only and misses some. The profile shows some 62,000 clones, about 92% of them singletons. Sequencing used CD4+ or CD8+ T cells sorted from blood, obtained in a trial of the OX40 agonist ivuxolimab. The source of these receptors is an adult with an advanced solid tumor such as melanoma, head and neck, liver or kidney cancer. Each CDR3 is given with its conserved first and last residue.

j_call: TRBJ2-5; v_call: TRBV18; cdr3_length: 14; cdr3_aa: CASSPGQGQETQYF
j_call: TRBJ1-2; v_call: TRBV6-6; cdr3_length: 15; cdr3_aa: CASRPPGQESYGYTF
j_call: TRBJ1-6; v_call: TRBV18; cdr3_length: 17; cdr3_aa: CASSPHRPGQGNSPLHF
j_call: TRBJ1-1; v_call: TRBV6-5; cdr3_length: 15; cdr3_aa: CASRLLRGDRTEAFF
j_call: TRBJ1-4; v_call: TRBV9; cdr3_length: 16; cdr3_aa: CASSVGLGRTNEKLFF
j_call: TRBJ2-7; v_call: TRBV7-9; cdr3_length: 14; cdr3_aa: CASSPGGSSYEQYF
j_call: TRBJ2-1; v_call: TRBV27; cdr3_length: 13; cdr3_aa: CASRGTSGGASLF
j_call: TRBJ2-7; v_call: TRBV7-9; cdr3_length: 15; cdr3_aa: CASSPGGGRGYEQYF
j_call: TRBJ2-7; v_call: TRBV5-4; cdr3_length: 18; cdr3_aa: CASSLASTSDSTLDEQYF
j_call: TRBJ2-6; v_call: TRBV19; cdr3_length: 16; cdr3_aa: CASSIVNLPGANVLTF
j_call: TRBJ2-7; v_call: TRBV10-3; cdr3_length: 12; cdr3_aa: CAIRNVSYEQYF
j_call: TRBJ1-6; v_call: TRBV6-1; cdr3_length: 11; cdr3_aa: CASSDVSPLHF
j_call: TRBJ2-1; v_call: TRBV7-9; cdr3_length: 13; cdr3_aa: CASSLPLKGEQFF
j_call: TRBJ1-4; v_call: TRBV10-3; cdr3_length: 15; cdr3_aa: CAISDRGATNEKLFF
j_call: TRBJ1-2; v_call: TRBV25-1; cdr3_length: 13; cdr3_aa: CASSEGGWRGYTF
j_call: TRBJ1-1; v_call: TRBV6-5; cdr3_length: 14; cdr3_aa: CASSYGGSGTEAFF
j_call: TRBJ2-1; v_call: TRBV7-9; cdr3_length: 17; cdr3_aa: CASSFGLAGGSFGEQFF
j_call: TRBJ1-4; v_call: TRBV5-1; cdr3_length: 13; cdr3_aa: CASSGEGFEKLFF
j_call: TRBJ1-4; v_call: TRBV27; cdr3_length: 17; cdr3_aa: CASSLKAGRILNEKLFF
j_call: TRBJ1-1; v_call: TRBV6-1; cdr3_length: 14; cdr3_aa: CASRTGGRVTEAFF
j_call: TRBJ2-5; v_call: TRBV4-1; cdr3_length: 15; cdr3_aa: CASSQDGGRPETQYF
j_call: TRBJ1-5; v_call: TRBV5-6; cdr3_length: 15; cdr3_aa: CASSLEGGGDQPQHF
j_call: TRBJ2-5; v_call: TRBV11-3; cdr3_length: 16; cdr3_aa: CASSTPSTMIQETQYF
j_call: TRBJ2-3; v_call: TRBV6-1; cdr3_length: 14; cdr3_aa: CASSGGGATDTQYF
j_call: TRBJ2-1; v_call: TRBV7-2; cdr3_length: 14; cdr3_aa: CASSLVLTVNEQFF
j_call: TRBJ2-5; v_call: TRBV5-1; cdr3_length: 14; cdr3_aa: CATRPGGVEETQYF
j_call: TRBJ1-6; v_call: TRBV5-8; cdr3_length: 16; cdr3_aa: CASSPTQRLGGSPLHF
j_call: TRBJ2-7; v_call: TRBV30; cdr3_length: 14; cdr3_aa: CAWGRLAEPYEQYF
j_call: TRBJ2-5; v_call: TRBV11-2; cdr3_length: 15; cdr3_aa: CASSPQLAGGETQYF
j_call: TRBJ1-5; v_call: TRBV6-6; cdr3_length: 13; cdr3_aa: CASSRGAHQPQHF
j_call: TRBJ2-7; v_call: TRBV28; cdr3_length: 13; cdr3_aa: CASSLKGTYEQYF
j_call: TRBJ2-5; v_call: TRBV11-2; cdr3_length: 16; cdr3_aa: CASSPQMAGAKGTQYF
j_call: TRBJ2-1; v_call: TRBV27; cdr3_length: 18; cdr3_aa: CASSLRGTSGGSYNEQFF
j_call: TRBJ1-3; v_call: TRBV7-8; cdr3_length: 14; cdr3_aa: CASSFGTTGNTIYF
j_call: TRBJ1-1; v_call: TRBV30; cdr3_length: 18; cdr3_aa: CAWRSPRGRVPPGGEAFF
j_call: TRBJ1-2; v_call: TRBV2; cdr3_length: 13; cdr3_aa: CASTPSTNYGYTF
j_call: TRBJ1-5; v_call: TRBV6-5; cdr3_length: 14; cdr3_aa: CASSYSGGRQPQHF
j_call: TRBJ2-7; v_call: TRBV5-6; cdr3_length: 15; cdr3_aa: CASSQGRQPSYEQYF
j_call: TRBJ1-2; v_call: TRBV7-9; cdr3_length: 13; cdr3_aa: CASSGQDRYGYTF
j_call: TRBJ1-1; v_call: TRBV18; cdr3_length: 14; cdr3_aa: CASSPPPGHTEAFF
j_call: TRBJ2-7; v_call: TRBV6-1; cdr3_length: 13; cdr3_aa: CASTPTGGYEQYF
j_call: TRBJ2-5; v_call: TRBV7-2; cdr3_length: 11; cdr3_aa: CASSLAETQYF
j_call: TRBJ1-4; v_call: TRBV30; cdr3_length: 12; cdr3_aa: CAWSATNEKLFF
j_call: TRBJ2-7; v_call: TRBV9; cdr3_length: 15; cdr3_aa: CASSAGQGAFYEQYF
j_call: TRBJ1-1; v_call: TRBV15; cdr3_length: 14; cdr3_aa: CATSRGQGGTEAFF
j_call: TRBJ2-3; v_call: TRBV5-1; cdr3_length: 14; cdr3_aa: CASSFRGPTDTQYF
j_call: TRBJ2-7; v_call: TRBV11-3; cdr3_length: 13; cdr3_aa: CASSPVGSYEQYF
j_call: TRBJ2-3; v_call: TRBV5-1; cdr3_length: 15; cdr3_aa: CASSLQVPSTDTQYF
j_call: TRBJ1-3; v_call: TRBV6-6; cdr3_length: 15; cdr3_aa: CASSLNRAAGNTIYF
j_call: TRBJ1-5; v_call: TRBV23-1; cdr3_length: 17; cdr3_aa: CASRLHPYGGCNQPQHF
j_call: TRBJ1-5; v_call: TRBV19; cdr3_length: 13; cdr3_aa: CASSIERGQPQHF
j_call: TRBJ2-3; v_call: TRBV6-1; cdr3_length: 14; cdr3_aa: CASRVGPALDTQYF
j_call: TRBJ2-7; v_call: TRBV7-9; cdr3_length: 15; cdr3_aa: CASSPSGRSSYEQYF
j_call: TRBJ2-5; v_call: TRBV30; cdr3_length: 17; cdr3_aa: CAWGGGGLAGGLKTQYF
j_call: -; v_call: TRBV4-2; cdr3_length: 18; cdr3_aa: CASSLQGGAGPSSYEQYF
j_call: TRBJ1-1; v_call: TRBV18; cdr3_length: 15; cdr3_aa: CASSPPAGRNTEAFF